This is a list of T cell receptor beta chains from one sample in a study of blood T cell repertoires in COVID-19. Assay: immunoSEQ multiplex PCR; the TCRdb copy retains only in-frame clones and omits some. The sample consists of 15,000 to 25,000 clones, roughly 86% of them appearing once. The sequenced material came from peripheral blood. These receptors were collected from a human donor in a cohort sampled during active COVID-19. Each CDR3 is given with its conserved first and last residue. Fields, in order: D gene, V gene, J gene, CDR3 protein. The D gene is left open where the match is weak.

d_gene: TRBD1; v_gene: TRBV27; j_gene: TRBJ2-7; CDR3aa: CASSRRPGQGYEQYF
d_gene: TRBD1; v_gene: TRBV19; j_gene: TRBJ2-7; CDR3aa: CASSIGDRGRAEQYF
d_gene: .; v_gene: TRBV29-1; j_gene: TRBJ2-2; CDR3aa: CSVPGTGELFF
d_gene: TRBD2; v_gene: TRBV3-1/TRBV3-2; j_gene: TRBJ2-2; CDR3aa: CASSRLAGGKGTGELFF
d_gene: .; v_gene: TRBV7-9; j_gene: TRBJ1-5; CDR3aa: CASSLGGGTGNQPQHF
d_gene: .; v_gene: TRBV6-1; j_gene: TRBJ1-4; CDR3aa: CASSEGLVLTNEKLFF
d_gene: TRBD1; v_gene: TRBV6-5; j_gene: TRBJ1-2; CDR3aa: CASSYLGQGVNYGYTF
d_gene: TRBD2; v_gene: TRBV9; j_gene: TRBJ2-7; CDR3aa: CASSVGGGGQLGEQYF
d_gene: TRBD1; v_gene: TRBV5-6; j_gene: TRBJ1-2; CDR3aa: CASSPGTAPLGYGYTF
d_gene: .; v_gene: TRBV4-2; j_gene: TRBJ1-1; CDR3aa: CASSQVPGTEAFF
d_gene: TRBD2; v_gene: TRBV5-4; j_gene: TRBJ2-2; CDR3aa: CASSLERGGTGELFF
d_gene: TRBD1; v_gene: TRBV5-4; j_gene: TRBJ1-1; CDR3aa: CASSLPNDRGTEAFF
d_gene: TRBD1; v_gene: TRBV5-6; j_gene: TRBJ1-2; CDR3aa: CASSFGTGRSPYGYTF
d_gene: TRBD1; v_gene: TRBV3-1/TRBV3-2; j_gene: TRBJ2-7; CDR3aa: CASSEPTGQGTYEQYF
d_gene: .; v_gene: TRBV5-8; j_gene: TRBJ2-3; CDR3aa: CASSIRRRGTDTQYF
d_gene: TRBD1; v_gene: TRBV18; j_gene: TRBJ2-1; CDR3aa: CASSPRPDRGKAGNEQFF